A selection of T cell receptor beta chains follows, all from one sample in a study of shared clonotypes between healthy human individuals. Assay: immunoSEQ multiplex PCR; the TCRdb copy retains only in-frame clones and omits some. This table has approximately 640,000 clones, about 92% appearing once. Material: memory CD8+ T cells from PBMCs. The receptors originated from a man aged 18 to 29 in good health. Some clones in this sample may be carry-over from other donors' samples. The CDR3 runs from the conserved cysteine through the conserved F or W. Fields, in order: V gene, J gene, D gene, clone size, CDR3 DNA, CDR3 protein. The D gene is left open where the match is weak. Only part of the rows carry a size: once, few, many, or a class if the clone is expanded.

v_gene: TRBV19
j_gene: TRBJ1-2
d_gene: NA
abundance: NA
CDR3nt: TGTGCCAGTAGTCCAAACCCGTCCACGGGGAACTATGGCTACACCTTC
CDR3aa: CASSPNPSTGNYGYTF

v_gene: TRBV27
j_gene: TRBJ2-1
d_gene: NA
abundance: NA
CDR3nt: TGTGCCAGCAGTATCGGACGGCCCCTTGCTTACAATGAGCAGTTCTTC
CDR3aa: CASSIGRPLAYNEQFF

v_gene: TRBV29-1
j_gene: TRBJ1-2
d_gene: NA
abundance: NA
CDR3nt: TGCAGCGTTGTGGGTGGAACTAACTATGGCTACACCTTC
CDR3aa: CSVVGGTNYGYTF

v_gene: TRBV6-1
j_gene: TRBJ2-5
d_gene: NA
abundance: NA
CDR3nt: TGTGCCAGCAGCCCATGGACAGCCAAGGAGACCCAGTACTTC
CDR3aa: CASSPWTAKETQYF

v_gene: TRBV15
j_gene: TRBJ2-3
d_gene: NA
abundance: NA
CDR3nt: TGTGCCACCAGCAAGGCGGGCACAGATACGCAGTATTTT
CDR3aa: CATSKAGTDTQYF

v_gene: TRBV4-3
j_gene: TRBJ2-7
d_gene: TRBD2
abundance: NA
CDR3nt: TGCGCCAGCAGCCAAGATCCCACTAGCGGGAGGGTCCTCTACGAGCAGTACTTC
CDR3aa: CASSQDPTSGRVLYEQYF

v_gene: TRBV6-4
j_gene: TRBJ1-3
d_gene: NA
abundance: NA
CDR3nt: TGTGCCAGCAGTGACGGGGGGCTTGGAAACACCATATATTTT
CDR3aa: CASSDGGLGNTIYF

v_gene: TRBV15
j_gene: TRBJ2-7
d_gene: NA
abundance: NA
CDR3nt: TGTGCCACCAGCAGAGAGCGGGGTACCTCCTACGAGCAGTACTTC
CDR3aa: CATSRERGTSYEQYF

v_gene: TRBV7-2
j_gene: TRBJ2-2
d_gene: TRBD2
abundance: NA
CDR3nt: TGTGCCAGCAGCCGATACCGACTAGCGGTCTCGAACACCGGGGAGCTGTTTTTT
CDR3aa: CASSRYRLAVSNTGELFF

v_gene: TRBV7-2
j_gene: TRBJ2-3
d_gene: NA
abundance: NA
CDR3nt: TGTGCCAGCAGCTTAGACCCGGCGGGCACTAGCACAGATACGCAGTATTTT
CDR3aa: CASSLDPAGTSTDTQYF

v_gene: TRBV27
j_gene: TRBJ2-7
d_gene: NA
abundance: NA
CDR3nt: TGTGCCAGCAGTTTATCGGGGGGCCTGCGGCAATTAACCTACGAGCAGTACTTC
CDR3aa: CASSLSGGLRQLTYEQYF

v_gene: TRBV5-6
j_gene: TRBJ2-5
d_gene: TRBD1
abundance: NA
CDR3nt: TGTGCCAGCAGCCCTGACAGGGGAGAGACCCAGTACTTC
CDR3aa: CASSPDRGETQYF

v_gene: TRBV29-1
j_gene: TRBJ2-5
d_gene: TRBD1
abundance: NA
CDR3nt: TGCAGCGTTCCGACGACAGGGAAAGAGACCCAGTACTTC
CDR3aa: CSVPTTGKETQYF

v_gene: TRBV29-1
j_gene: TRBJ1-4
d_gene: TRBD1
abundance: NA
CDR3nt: TGCAGCGTTGAAGGGGACAGATCAACTAATGAAAAACTGTTTTTT
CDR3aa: CSVEGDRSTNEKLFF

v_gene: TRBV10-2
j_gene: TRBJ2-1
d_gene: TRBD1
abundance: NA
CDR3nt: TGCGCCAGCAGGAGGGACAGGGGGATCTACAATGAGCAGTTCTTC
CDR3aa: CASRRDRGIYNEQFF

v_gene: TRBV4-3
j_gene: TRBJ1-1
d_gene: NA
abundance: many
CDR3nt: TGCGCCAGCAGCCAAACAGGAAACACTGAAGCTTTCTTT
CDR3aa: CASSQTGNTEAFF

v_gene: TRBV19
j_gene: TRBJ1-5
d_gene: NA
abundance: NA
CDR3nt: TGTGCCAGTAGTATAGACATCGTAGGACAGCCCCAGCATTTT
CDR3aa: CASSIDIVGQPQHF

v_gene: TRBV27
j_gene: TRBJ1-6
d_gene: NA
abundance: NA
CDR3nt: TGTGCCAGCAGTCCGGACAGACTTTCACCCCTCCACTTT
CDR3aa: CASSPDRLSPLHF

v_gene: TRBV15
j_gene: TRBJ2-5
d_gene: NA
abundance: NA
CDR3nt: TGTGCCACCAGCAGAACTCGAGAGACCCAGTACTTC
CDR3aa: CATSRTRETQYF

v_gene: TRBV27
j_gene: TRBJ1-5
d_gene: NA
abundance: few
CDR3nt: TGTGCCAGCTGGACCCAGGGGAGCAATCAGCCCCAGCATTTT
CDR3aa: CASWTQGSNQPQHF

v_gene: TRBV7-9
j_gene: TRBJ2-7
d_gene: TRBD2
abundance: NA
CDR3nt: TGTGCCAGCAGCTTAAGTGGGACTAGCGGGAACTACGAGCAGTACTTC
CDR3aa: CASSLSGTSGNYEQYF

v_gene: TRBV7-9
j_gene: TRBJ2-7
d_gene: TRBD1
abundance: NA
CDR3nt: TGTGCCAGCAGCTTCTTATCGACAGGGTCGTACGAGCAGTACTTC
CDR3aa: CASSFLSTGSYEQYF

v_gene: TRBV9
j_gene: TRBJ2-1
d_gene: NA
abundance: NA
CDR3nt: TGTGCCAGCAGCTCAGGATCCTACAATGAGCAGTTCTTC
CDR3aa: CASSSGSYNEQFF

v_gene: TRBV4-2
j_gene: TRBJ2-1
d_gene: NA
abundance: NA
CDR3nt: TGTGCCAGCAGCCAAGTTCCGCCCGGGCAGGGGACGAACAATGAGCAGTTCTTC
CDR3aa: CASSQVPPGQGTNNEQFF

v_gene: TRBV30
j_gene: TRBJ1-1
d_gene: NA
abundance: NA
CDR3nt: TGTGCCGCCGATCCCGGACGGAACACTGAAGCTTTCTTT
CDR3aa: CAADPGRNTEAFF

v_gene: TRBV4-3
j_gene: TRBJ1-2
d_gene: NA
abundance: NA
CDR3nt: TGCGCCAGCAGCCAAGCCCCCGGGACTAACTATGGCTACACCTTC
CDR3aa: CASSQAPGTNYGYTF

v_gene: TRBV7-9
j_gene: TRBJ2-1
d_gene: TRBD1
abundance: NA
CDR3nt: TGTGCCAGCAGCGAGGACAGGCTCAATGAGCAGTTCTTC
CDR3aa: CASSEDRLNEQFF

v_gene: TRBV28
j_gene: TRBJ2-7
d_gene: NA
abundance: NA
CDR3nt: TGTGCCAGCAGCCTCTACCTTACAGGGTACCACGAGCAGTACTTC
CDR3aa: CASSLYLTGYHEQYF

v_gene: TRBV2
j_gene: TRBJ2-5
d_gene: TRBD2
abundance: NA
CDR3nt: TGTGCCAGCAGTGAACTGAGGCTAGCGGGAAAAGAGACCCAGTACTTC
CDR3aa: CASSELRLAGKETQYF

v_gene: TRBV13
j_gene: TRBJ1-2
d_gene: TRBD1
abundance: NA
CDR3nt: TGTGCCAGCAGCGTGGGACAGTCTATTAACTATGGCTACACCTTC
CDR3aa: CASSVGQSINYGYTF

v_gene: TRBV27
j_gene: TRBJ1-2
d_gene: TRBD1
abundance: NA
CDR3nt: TGTGCCAGCAGGTCTTTAGGGACAGGAGAGGAGTACTATGGCTACACCTTC
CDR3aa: CASRSLGTGEEYYGYTF

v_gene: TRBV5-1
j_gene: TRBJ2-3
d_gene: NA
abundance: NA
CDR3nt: TGCGCCAGCAGCTTGGACAGGGGCACAGATACGCAGTATTTT
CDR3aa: CASSLDRGTDTQYF

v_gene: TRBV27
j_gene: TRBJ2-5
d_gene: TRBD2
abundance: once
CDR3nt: TGTGCCAGCAGTCTGGGGGGGAAACCCGACAAGACCCAGTACTTC
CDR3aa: CASSLGGKPDKTQYF

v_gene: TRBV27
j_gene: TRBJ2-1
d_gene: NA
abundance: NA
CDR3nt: TGTGCCAGCAGTTACGGGGAAATTTCCTACAATGAGCAGTTCTTC
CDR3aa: CASSYGEISYNEQFF

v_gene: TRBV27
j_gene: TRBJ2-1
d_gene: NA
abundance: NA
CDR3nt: TGTGCCAGCAGTTCCTCCGGCGGAGGGCCCTATGAGCAGTTCTTC
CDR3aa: CASSSSGGGPYEQFF

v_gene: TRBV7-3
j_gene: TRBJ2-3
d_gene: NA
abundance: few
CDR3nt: TGTGCCAGCAGCCAGGAGCTTATAGATACGCAGTATTTT
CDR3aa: CASSQELIDTQYF

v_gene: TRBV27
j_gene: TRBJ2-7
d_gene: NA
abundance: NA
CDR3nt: TGTGCCAGCAGTTCCACGTCCTCCTACGAGCAGTACTTC
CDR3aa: CASSSTSSYEQYF

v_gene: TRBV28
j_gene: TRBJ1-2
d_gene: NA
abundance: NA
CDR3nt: TGTGCCAGCAGACTTAGGGGCGGGAATGGCTACACCTTC
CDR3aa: CASRLRGGNGYTF

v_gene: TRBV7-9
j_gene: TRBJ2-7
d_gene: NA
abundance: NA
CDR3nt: TGTGCCAGCAGCTTACTCACCCCCTACGAGCAGTACTTC
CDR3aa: CASSLLTPYEQYF

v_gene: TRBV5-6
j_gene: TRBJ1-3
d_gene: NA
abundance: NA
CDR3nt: TGTGCCAGCAGCACTAACTCTGGAAACACCATATATTTT
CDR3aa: CASSTNSGNTIYF

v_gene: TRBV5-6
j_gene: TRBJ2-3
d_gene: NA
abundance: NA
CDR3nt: TGTGCCAGCAGCCCCCGGGGGAGAGCCACAGATACGCAGTATTTT
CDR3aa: CASSPRGRATDTQYF

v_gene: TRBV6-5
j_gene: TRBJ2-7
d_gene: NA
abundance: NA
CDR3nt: TGTGCCAGCAGCCCTCTGGCGGTCGGGTCCTACGAGCAGTACTTC
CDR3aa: CASSPLAVGSYEQYF

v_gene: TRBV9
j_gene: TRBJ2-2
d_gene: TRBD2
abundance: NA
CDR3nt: TGTGCCAGCAGGGTCACGCCGGGACTAGCGGGAGTGGGCACCGGGGAGCTGTTTTTT
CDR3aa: CASRVTPGLAGVGTGELFF

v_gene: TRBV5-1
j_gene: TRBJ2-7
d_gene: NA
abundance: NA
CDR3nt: TGCGCCAGCAGTTCTACTGGACCTCCCTACGAGCAGTACTTC
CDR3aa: CASSSTGPPYEQYF

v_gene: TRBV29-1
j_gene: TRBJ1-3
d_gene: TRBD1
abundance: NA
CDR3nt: TGCAGCGTTGAAGGAGCGGACAGGGTGACGGGAAACACCATATATTTT
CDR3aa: CSVEGADRVTGNTIYF

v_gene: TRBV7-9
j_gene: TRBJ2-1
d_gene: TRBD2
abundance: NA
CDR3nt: TGTGCCAGCAGCTCTGGTCTAGCGGGAGTACGGAATGAGCAGTTCTTC
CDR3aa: CASSSGLAGVRNEQFF

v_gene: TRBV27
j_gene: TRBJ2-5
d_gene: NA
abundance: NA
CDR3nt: TGTGCCAGCAGTCCCCAGACAGGCCACCAAGAGACCCAGTACTTC
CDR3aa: CASSPQTGHQETQYF

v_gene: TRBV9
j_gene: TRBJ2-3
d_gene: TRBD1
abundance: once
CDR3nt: TGTGCCAGCAGCGCCGCCGGACAGGGGGTGCTCGATACGCAGTATTTT
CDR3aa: CASSAAGQGVLDTQYF